This TCR beta chain was observed in a study of breast tumors, draining lymph nodes, adjacent tissues. Study-wide points: Tumor TCR diversity was below lymph nodes but above nontumor tissue. That most tumor T cells come from lymph nodes remained unproven. Compared with basal-like, luminal-like tumors shared significantly more repertoire with nontumor tissue.

To note about this clonotype: The target antigen is unknown.

Axillary draining lymph nodes of breast cancer patients supplied the node samples. TCRdb ran MiXCR on the multiplex PCR reads and lists one entry per CDR3 protein. In the table there are 150,000 to 200,000 distinct CDR3 sequences, roughly a third of which are singletons. The CDR3 is 15 amino acids. Between the trimmed V and J ends, which lost 10 bases and 4 bases, there was a span of 21 bases. Germline CDR1 ENHRY, CDR2 SYGVKD. The source material was axillary lymph node tissue. The chain uses TRBV10-3 and TRBJ2-3, with D unclear. The source of this sequence is a female donor with breast cancer. Some clones in this sample may be carry-over from other donors' samples. CDR3 bases: TGTGCCACCGAACTTCCGCAGGAAGGTTCAGATACGCAGTATTTT. This gives the protein CATELPQEGSDTQYF.